Listed here is a single T cell receptor beta chain. The DNA is left out, because the CDR3 cannot be placed on it with certainty; the CDR3 is given as TCRdb lists it. The data were obtained in a study of blood T cell repertoires in COVID-19. About the research overall: The study drew acute and convalescent COVID-19 samples from the United States, Italy and Spain.

Recruited during active infection, patients (from Seattle) were subsequently followed longitudinally. The V gene's germline CDR1 is SGDLS and CDR2 YYNGEE. The CDR3 is 12 residues long, counting both termini. Sequencing was performed with immunoSEQ multiplex PCR; in TCRdb, only in-frame clones are kept and a portion is missing. This table holds 300,000 to 400,000 clones, roughly 86% found once. The genes are TRBV9 and TRBJ1-2. This clonotype was sampled from a woman in her fifties or sixties with COVID-19, enrolled during active disease. The specimen was peripheral blood. CDR3: CASSVAEGNDTF.